This T cell receptor (beta chain) appears in the sequencing data of a study of long-term antiretroviral therapy in people with HIV. As for this clone: Its antigen remains unidentified.

Points from the study as a whole: There were no data on ART adherence, viral resistance or therapy changes, a gap that limits inferences about post-ART repertoire changes.

Going into DNA extraction, samples held 1-10 million cryopreserved PBMC. The run of the v3.0 immunoSEQ assay was at survey level. Assay: immunoSEQ multiplex PCR; the TCRdb copy retains only in-frame clones and omits some. The sample consists of over 15,000 clones, roughly 72% of them appearing once. V was pared by 3 bases and J by 8 bases, with 18 bases between. This CDR3 region has 15 residues. CDR1 and CDR2 from the germline V gene are KGHSH and LQKENI. The sequenced sample was unsorted PBMCs, obtained around 2.5 years before starting antiretroviral therapy. The gene calls are TRBV18 and TRBJ2-3, with D possibly matching TRBD1 (6 bases). The TCR sequence derives from a woman aged 50 to 60 with HIV. CDR3 region: CASSPSTGVWGTQYF. CDR3 nucleotides: TGTGCCAGCTCACCCTCGACAGGAGTTTGGGGTACGCAGTATTTT.